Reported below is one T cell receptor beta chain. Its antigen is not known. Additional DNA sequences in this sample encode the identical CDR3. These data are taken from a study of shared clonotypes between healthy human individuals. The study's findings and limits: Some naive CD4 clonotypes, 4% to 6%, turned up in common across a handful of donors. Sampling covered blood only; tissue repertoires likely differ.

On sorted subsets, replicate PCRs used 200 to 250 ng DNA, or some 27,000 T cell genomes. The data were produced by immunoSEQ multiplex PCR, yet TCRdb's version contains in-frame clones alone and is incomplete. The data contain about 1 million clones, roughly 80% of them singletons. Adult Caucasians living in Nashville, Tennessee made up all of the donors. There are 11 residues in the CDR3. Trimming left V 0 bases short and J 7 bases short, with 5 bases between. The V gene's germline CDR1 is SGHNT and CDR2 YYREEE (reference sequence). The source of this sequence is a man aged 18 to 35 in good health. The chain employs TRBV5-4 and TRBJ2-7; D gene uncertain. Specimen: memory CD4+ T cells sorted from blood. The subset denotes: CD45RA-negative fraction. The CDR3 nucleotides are TGTGCCAGCAGCTTGGGAAGAGAGCAGTACTTC. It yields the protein CASSLGREQYF.